This entry describes one T cell receptor beta chain. This entry belongs to a study of blood T cell repertoires in COVID-19. Study in general: T cells, B-cell-depleted T cells, or PBMCs provided the cDNA or gDNA that served as material.

Sequencing used immunoSEQ multiplex PCR; TCRdb keeps in-frame clones, though not all of them. The sample records 250,000 to 350,000 clones, 85% to 90% being singletons. The CDR3 has 13 residues. Germline lookup yields CDR1 SGHTA and CDR2 FQGNSA. The V gene lost 1 base and the J gene lost 6 bases, with 9 bases spanning the gap. The TCR originated in a woman aged 45-59 years with COVID-19, enrolled during active disease. Source material: peripheral blood. The rearrangement joins TRBV7-2 to TRBJ1-2; D is unresolved. The CDR3 DNA reads TGTGCCAGCAGCTTAGATATACTAGATGGCTACACCTTC. This encodes CASSLDILDGYTF. Drawing the rest from reference TRBV7-2 and TRBJ1-2, the complete variable domain is GAGVSQSPSNKVTEKGKDVELRCDPISGHTALYWYRQSLGQGLEFLIYFQGNSAPDKSGLPSDRFSAERTGGSVSTLTIQRTQQEDSAVYLCASSLDILDGYTFGSGTRLTVV.